Reported below is one T cell receptor (beta chain). TCRdb used MiXCR to reprocess the 5' RACE reads, holding one entry per CDR3 protein. Among some 66,000 distinct CDR3 sequences listed, 9.1% were seen once. These data come from a study of early T cells in non-severe SARS-CoV-2 infection. CDR3 length equals 13 residues. Germline-derived CDR1 and CDR2 are SNHLY and FYNNEI. V was clipped by 2 bases and J by 4 bases, with 7 bases between them. Source material: whole blood. The clonotype originates from an adult who was a healthcare worker with PCR-confirmed SARS-CoV-2 infection or an uninfected control (not recorded which). The chain is built from TRBV2 and TRBJ2-3; no clear D. The CDR3 sequence is CASSEYGPDTQYF. The CDR3 coding sequence is TGTGCCAGCAGTGAATACGGCCCAGATACGCAGTATTTT.